This T cell receptor (beta chain) was sequenced for a study of blood T cell repertoires in COVID-19. Study-level background: The samples span acute and convalescent COVID-19 from the United States, Italy and Spain. Nucleic acid was either cDNA or gDNA, and it came from T cells, B-cell-depleted T cells, or PBMCs.

V dropped 1 base and J dropped 6; count of bases not matched to a gene: 9. CDR3 size: 15 residues. Germline V lookup: CDR1 SGDLS, CDR2 YYNGEE. Here immunoSEQ multiplex PCR was the method, and the copy in TCRdb shows in-frame clones only, minus some. The sample holds 70,000 or so clones, under 85% seen once. The rearrangement uses TRBV9 and TRBJ2-5, with 7 positions matching TRBD2. Sequenced: peripheral blood. This receptor was identified in a man aged 60-69 years with COVID-19, enrolled during active disease. CDR3 coding DNA: TGTGCCAGCAGCGTAAGTGGGAGGGGATTAAAGACCCAGTACTTC. Translated, it gives CASSVSGRGLKTQYF.